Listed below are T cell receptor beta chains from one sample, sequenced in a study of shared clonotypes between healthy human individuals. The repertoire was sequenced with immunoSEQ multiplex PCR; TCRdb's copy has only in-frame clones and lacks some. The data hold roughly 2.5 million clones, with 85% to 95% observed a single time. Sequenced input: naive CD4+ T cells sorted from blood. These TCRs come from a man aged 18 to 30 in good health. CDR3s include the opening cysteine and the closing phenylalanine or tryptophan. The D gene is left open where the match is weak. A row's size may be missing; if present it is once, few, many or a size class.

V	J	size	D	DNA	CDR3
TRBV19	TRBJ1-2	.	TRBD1	TGTGCCAGTAGTCCAGACCGGGACAGGAACTATGGCTACACCTTC	CASSPDRDRNYGYTF
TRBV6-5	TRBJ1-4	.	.	TGTGCCAGCAGACCGAGGGGGGCAACTAATGAAAAACTGTTTTTT	CASRPRGATNEKLFF
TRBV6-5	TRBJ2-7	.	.	TGTGCCAGCAGCCGTCAGGGGAGGGAGCAGTACTTC	CASSRQGREQYF
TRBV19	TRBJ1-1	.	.	TGTGCCAGTAGTATGAGGTCCATGAACACTGAAGCTTTCTTT	CASSMRSMNTEAFF
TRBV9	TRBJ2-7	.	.	TGTGCCAGCAGCGTAGGTTCTCACGGGGCTTACGAGCAGTACTTC	CASSVGSHGAYEQYF
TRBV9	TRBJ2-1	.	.	TGTGCCAGCAGCGTGGCGGTCAGCTCCTACAATGAGCAGTTCTTC	CASSVAVSSYNEQFF
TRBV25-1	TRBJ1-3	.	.	TGTGCCAGCCCTCCGGGACAAATCGACTCTGGAAACACCATATATTTT	CASPPGQIDSGNTIYF
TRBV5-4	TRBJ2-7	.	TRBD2	TGTGCCAGCAGCCTGGACTTTCGGGAGGGCCTAGACGAGCAGTACTTC	CASSLDFREGLDEQYF
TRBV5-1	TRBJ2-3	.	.	TGCGCCAGCAGCTTCGGACCTTCCCCAGATACGCAGTATTTT	CASSFGPSPDTQYF
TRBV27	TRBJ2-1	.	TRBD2	TGTGCCAGCAGTAGGGGACTAGCGAAGGGATCCTACAATGAGCAGTTCTTC	CASSRGLAKGSYNEQFF
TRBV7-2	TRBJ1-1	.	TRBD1	TGTGCCAGCAGCCCCGACAGGGAATCCGGTGAAGCTTTCTTT	CASSPDRESGEAFF
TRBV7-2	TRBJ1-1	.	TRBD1	TGTGCCAGCAGCATCGGGACAGGGAGGACGTCTGAAGCTTTCTTT	CASSIGTGRTSEAFF
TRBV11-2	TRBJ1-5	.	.	TGTGCCAGCAGCTACGAAAGGGGCCAGCCCCAGCATTTT	CASSYERGQPQHF
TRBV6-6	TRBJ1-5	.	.	TGTGCCAGCAGTTTTACCTCGGAGAATCAGCCCCAGCATTTT	CASSFTSENQPQHF
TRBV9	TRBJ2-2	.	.	TGTGCCAGCAGCGTAGGGGGCGGGACGAACACCGGGGAGCTGTTTTTT	CASSVGGGTNTGELFF
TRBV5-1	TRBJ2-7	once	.	TGCGCCAGCAGCTTGACCCCGGACAGCTCCTACGAGCAGTACTTC	CASSLTPDSSYEQYF
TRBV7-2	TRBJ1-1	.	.	TGTGCCAGCAGTCTACAGGGGAACACTGAAGCTTTCTTT	CASSLQGNTEAFF
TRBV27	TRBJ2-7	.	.	TGTGCCAGCAGTTTCTGGAACAGGTACTACGAGCAGTACTTC	CASSFWNRYYEQYF
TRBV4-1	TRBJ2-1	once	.	TGCGCCAGCAGCCAACCGACCCGGGGCAATGAGCAGTTCTTC	CASSQPTRGNEQFF
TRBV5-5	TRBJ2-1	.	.	TGTGCCAGCAGCCCCCTTTGGGGGACCTACAATGAGCAGTTCTTC	CASSPLWGTYNEQFF
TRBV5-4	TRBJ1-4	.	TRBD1	TGTGCCAGCAGTTCCGGGACAACAGGGGGCGATGCAACTAATGAAAAACTGTTTTTT	CASSSGTTGGDATNEKLFF
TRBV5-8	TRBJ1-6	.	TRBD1	TGTGCCAGCAGCTTGGGGACAGGGGTCTGGTCACCCCTCCACTTT	CASSLGTGVWSPLHF
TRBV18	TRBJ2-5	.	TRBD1	TGTGCCAGCTCACCTCAGACAGGGATATTAGGAGAGACCCAGTACTTC	CASSPQTGILGETQYF
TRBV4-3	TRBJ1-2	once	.	TGCGCCAGCAGCCAAGCTGGAGGTTATGGCTACACCTTC	CASSQAGGYGYTF
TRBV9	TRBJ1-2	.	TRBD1	TGTGCCAGCAGCCGTCAGGGGGCATATGGCTACACCTTC	CASSRQGAYGYTF
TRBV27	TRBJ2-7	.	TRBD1	TGTGCCAGCAGTACGACAGGGACCTCCTACGAGCAGTACTTC	CASSTTGTSYEQYF
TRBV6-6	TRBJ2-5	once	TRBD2	TGTGCCAGCCGCCCTAGCGGGGGAAACCAAGAGACCCAGTACTTC	CASRPSGGNQETQYF
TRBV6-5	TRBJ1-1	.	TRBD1	TGTGCCAGCTCCGGGACAGGGTCCATGAACACTGAAGCTTTCTTT	CASSGTGSMNTEAFF
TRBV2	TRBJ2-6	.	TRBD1	TGTGCCAGCGGACAGGGTTTCCCCTCCCTGCAAGCCAACGTCCTGACTTTC	CASGQGFPSLQANVLTF
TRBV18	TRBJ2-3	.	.	TGTGCCAGCTCCATAAACCGGGCAACAGATACGCAGTATTTT	CASSINRATDTQYF
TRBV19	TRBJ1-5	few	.	TGTGCCAGTAGTATGTTGGCAAGCAATCAGCCCCAGCATTTT	CASSMLASNQPQHF
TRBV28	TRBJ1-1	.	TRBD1	TGTGCCAGCACTACAGGGGGGAAAGGCACTGAAGCTTTCTTT	CASTTGGKGTEAFF
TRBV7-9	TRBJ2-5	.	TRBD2	TGTGCCAGCAGCTTCCGACTAGCGGGAGGGGCAGAGACCCAGTACTTC	CASSFRLAGGAETQYF
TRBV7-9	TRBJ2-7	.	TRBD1	TGTGCCAGCACCTTGGCCGAGACAGGGTCCTACGAGCAGTACTTC	CASTLAETGSYEQYF
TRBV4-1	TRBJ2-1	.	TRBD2	TGCGCCAGCAGCCAAGTGGCGGGAGCGGCCGGGCAGTTCTTC	CASSQVAGAAGQFF
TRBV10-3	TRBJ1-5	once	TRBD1	TGTGCCATCAGTGAGTCGGGAGGGGGCGGAGAGCCCCAGCATTTT	CAISESGGGGEPQHF
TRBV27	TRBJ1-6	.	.	TGTGCCAGCAGTCTACGTGGAGGGTTAGGTAATTCACCCCTCCACTTT	CASSLRGGLGNSPLHF
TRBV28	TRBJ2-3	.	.	TGTGCCAGCAGTTTAGACTGGGGGTTGGATCCAGATACGCAGTATTTT	CASSLDWGLDPDTQYF